Included here is one T cell receptor beta chain sequence, with context. A 5'RACE template switching approach incorporating UMIs was used to make TCR beta cDNA. TCRdb reprocessed the 5' RACE reads, keeping one entry per CDR3 protein, no DNA. The sample holds about 260,000 distinct CDR3 sequences. This sample was included in a study of T cells expressing NK-cell markers. The overall study: The sequencing cohort of eight donors included seven HCMV-seropositive individuals and one seronegative individual.

There are 13 residues in the CDR3. Looked up from germline, CDR1 is MNHNS and CDR2 is SASEGT. The chain employs TRBV6-1 and TRBJ2-2; TCRdb calls TRBD1, which cannot be checked without DNA. The sample consisted of blood T cells: a sorted CD56 or NKG2C T cell subset, CD4+ or CD8+ T cells, or bulk PBMC T cells (not recorded which). This receptor was identified in a man between 18 and 35 years old in good health. This CDR3 reads CASSEGAAGELFF.